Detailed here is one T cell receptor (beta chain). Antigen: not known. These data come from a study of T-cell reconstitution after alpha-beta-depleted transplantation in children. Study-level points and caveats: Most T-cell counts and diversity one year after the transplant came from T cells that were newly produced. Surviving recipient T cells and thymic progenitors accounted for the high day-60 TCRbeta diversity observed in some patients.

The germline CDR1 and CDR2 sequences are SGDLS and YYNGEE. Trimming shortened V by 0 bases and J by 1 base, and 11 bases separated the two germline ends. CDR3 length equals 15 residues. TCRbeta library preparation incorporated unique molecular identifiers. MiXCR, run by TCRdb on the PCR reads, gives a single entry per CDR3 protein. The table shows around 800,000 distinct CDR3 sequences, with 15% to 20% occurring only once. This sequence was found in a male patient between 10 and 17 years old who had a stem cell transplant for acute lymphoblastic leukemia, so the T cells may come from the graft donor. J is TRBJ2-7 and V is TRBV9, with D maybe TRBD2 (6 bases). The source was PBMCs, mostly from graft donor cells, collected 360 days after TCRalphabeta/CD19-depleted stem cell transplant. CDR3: CASSVGGAGSYEQYF. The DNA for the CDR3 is TGTGCCAGCAGCGTAGGCGGGGCGGGGTCCTACGAGCAGTACTTC. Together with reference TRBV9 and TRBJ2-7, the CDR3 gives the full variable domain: DSGVTQTPKHLITATGQRVTLRCSPRSGDLSVYWYQQSLDQGLQFLIQYYNGEERAKGNILERFSAQQFPDLHSELNLSSLELGDSALYFCASSVGGAGSYEQYFGPGTRLTVT.